This entry lists 2 T cell receptor beta chains sequenced from one sample in a study of blood T cell repertoires in COVID-19. Profiled with immunoSEQ multiplex PCR; TCRdb holds only in-frame clones, not every one. This table holds about 310,000 clones, around 90% found once. The sequenced sample consisted of peripheral blood. The receptor set was obtained from a man in his fifties with active or convalescent COVID-19.

The V gene is TRBV5-1, the J gene TRBJ2-3; 10 bases are shared with TRBD1. This CDR3 spans 15 amino acids. The V gene end was trimmed by 4 bases and the J gene end by 2 bases; junction bases not matched to a gene: 4. From germline, CDR1 is SGHRS and CDR2 YFSETQ. The CDR3 region is CASSRGQGLTDTQYF. The CDR3 coding sequence is TGCGCCAGCAGCCGGGGACAGGGGCTCACAGATACGCAGTATTTT.

V usage is TRBV10-3 and J usage is TRBJ2-1; the match to TRBD2 covers 11 bases. The V gene's germline CDR1 is ENHRY and CDR2 SYGVKD. The CDR3 consists of 13 residues. J was trimmed by 5 bases and V by 10 bases; bases with no gene match: 4. CDR3 nucleotides: TGTGCCACGACTAGCGGGGTGAACAATGAGCAGTTCTTC. It is translated as CATTSGVNNEQFF.